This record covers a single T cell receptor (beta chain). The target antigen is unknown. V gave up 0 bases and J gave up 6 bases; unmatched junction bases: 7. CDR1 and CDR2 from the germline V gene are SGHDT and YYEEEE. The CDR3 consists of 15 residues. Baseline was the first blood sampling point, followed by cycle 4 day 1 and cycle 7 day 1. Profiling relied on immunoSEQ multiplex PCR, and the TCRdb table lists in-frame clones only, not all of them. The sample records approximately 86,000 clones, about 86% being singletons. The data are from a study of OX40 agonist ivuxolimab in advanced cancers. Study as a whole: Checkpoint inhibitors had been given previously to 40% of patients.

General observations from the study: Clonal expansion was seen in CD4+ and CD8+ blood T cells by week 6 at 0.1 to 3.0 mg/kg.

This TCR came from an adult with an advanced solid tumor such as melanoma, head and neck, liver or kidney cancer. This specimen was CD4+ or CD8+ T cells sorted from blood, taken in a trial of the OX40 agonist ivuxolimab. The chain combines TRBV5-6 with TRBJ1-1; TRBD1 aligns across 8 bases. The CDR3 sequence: CASSLDYAGGPEAFF. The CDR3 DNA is TGTGCCAGCAGCTTGGATTACGCAGGGGGCCCTGAAGCTTTCTTT.